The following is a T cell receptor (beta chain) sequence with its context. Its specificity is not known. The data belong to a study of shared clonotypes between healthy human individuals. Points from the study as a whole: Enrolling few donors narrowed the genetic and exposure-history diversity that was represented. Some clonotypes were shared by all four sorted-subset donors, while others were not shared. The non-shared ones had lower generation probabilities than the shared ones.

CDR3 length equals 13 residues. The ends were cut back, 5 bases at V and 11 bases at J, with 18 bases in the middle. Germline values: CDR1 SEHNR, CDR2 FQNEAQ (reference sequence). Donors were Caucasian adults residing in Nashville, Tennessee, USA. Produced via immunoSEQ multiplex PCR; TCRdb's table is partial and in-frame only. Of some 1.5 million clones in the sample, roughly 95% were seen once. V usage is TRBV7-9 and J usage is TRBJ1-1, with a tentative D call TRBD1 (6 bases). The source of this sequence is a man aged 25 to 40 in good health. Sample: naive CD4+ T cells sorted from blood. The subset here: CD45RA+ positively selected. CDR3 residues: CASSPGAGTRAFF. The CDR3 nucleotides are TGTGCCAGCAGCCCGGGGGCGGGGACGAGGGCTTTCTTT.